This is a list of T cell receptor beta chains from one sample in a study of cytomegalovirus exposure and HLA in healthy donors. The data were produced by immunoSEQ multiplex PCR, yet TCRdb's version contains in-frame clones alone and is incomplete. The sample contains 100,000 to 150,000 clones, under 85% of which appear only once. The sample consisted of PBMCs. The receptors derive from a boy aged 5-17 years in good health and CMV-seronegative. CDR3s include the opening cysteine and the closing phenylalanine or tryptophan. The D gene is left open where the match is weak. Some rows have no size entry. The others give once, few or many, or a class for an expanded clone.

j_call clone_size v_call d_call cdr3_nt cdr3_aa
TRBJ2-3 - TRBV29-1 TRBD2 TGCAGCGTTGCTCTAGCGGCCCCAATATTTTTCACAGATACGCAGTATTTT CSVALAAPIFFTDTQYF
TRBJ2-7 - TRBV4-1 - TGCGCCAGCAGCCGGGTCGAGGGGGATTACGAGCAGTACTTC CASSRVEGDYEQYF
TRBJ2-2 - TRBV6-1 TRBD2 TGTGCCAGCACAGTAGCGGGGAACACCGGGGAGCTGTTTTTT CASTVAGNTGELFF
TRBJ1-4 - TRBV4-3 - TGCGCCAGCAGCCAAGGTCTAGAGACTAATGAAAAACTGTTTTTT CASSQGLETNEKLFF
TRBJ2-1 - TRBV5-1 - TGCGCCAGCAGCTTGCTCGGCGGGCTGATCGGGATCAATGAGCAGTTCTTC CASSLLGGLIGINEQFF
TRBJ2-7 - TRBV5-6 TRBD2 TGTGCCAGCAGCTTGGGGGGGCTAGCGGGGTTTTACTCCTACGAGCAGTACTTC CASSLGGLAGFYSYEQYF
TRBJ1-1 - TRBV4-3 - TGCGCCAGCAGCCAAGTGTTAGACACTGAAGCTTTCTTT CASSQVLDTEAFF
TRBJ2-2 - TRBV7-9 - TGTGCCAGCAGCTTTATCATTCGGACGGACAGCGCGAACACCGGGGAGCTGTTTTTT CASSFIIRTDSANTGELFF
TRBJ1-1 - TRBV7-9 - TGTTCCAGCAGCTCTAGGGGGATACCGGGACCCTTT CSSSSRGIPGPF
TRBJ1-4 - TRBV12-5 - TGTGCTAGTGGTTTGTGGGGAGAAGCCGCCGGTGAAAAACTGTTTTTT CASGLWGEAAGEKLFF
TRBJ1-2 - TRBV4-3 TRBD1 TGCGCCAGCAGCCCATGGGGGACAGGGGATAGCGGCTATGGCTACACCTTC CASSPWGTGDSGYGYTF
TRBJ2-7 - TRBV10-3 - TGTGCCATCAGTGACGGAGGGGGGACTACCTACGAGCAGTACTTC CAISDGGGTTYEQYF
TRBJ2-3 - TRBV28 - TGTGCCAGCAGTTTTGAGGCGGGAAGCACAGATACGCAGTATTTT CASSFEAGSTDTQYF
TRBJ2-5 - TRBV7-8 TRBD2 TGTGCCAGCAGCCCCCGGGTAGCGGGGTACCAAGAGACCCAGTACTTC CASSPRVAGYQETQYF
TRBJ2-2 - TRBV5-4 TRBD2 TGTGCCAGCAGCTCCGGGACTAGACGAAACACCGGGGAGCTGTTTTTT CASSSGTRRNTGELFF
TRBJ2-1 once TRBV18 TRBD2 TGTGCCACAGTCGGGAGGGATGAGCAGTTCTTC CATVGRDEQFF
TRBJ2-1 - TRBV7-2 - TGTGCCAGCAGCTTTAGCGGAAACAATGAGCAGTTCTTC CASSFSGNNEQFF